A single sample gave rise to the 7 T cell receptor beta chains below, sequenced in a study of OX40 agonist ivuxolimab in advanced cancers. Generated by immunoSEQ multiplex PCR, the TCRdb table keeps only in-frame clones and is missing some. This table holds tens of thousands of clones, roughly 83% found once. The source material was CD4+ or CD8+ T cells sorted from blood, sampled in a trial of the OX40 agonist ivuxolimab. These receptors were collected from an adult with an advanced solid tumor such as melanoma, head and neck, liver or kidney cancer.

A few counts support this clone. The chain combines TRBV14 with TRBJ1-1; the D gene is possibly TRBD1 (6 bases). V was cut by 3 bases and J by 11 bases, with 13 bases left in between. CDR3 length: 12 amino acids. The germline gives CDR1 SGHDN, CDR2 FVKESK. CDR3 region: CASSHGTGFAFF. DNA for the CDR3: TGTGCCAGCAGCCACGGTACAGGGTTTGCTTTCTTT. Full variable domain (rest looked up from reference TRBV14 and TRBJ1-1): EAGVTQFPSHSVIEKGQTVTLRCDPISGHDNLYWYRRVMGKEIKFLLHFVKESKQDESGMPNNRFLAERTGGTYSTLKVQPAELEDSGVYFCASSHGTGFAFFGQGTRLTVV.

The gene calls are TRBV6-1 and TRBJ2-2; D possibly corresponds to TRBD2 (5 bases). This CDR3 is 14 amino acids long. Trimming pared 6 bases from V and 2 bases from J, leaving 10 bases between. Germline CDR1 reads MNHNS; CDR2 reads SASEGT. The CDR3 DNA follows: TGTGCCAGCAGAAGGGAGCTTAACACCGGGGAGCTGTTTTTT. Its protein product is CASRRELNTGELFF.

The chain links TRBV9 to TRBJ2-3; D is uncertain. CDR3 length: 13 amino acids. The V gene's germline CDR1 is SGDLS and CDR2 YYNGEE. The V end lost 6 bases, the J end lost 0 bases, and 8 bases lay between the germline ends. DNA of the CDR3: TGTGCCAGCAACCGGGTAAGCACAGATACGCAGTATTTT. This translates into CASNRVSTDTQYF.

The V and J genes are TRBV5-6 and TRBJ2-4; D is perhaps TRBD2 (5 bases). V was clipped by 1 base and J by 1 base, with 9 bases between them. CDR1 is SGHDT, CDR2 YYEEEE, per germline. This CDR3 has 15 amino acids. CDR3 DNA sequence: TGTGCCAGCAGCTTGTTGAGGGAGGCCAAAAACATTCAGTACTTC. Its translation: CASSLLREAKNIQYF.

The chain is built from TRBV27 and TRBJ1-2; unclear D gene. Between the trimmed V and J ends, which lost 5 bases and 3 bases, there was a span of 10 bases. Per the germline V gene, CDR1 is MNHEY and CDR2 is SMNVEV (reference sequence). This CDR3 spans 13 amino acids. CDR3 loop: CASSPMTDYGYTF. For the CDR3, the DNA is TGTGCCAGCAGTCCAATGACCGACTATGGCTACACCTTC.

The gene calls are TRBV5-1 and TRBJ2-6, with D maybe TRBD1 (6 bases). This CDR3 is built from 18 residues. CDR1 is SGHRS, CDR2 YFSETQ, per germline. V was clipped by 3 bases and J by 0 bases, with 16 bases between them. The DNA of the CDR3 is TGCGCCAGCAGCTGGACAGTTACAATAAACTCTGGGGCCAACGTCCTGACTTTC. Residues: CASSWTVTINSGANVLTF. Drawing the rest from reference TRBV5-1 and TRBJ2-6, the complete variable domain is KAGVTQTPRYLIKTRGQQVTLSCSPISGHRSVSWYQQTPGQGLQFLFEYFSETQRNKGNFPGRFSGRQFSNSRSEMNVSTLELGDSALYLCASSWTVTINSGANVLTFGAGSRLTVL.

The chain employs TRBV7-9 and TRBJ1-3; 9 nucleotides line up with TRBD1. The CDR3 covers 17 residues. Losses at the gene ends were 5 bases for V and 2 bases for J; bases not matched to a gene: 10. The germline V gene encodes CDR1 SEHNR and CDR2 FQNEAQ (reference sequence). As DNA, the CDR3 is TGTGCCAGCAGCCATAGGGACAGGGAGATAACTGGAAACACCATATATTTT. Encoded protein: CASSHRDREITGNTIYF.